Sequencing of this T cell receptor beta chain was carried out in a study of T cells in Graves' hyperthyroidism and ophthalmopathy. Findings and limits, study-wide: Blood shared most expanded thyroid clonotypes above 0.001.

This clonotype was counted a few times. As yet, its antigen is unknown. Authors of the study amplified TCR beta CDR3 regions from RNA transcripts. A first-round RT-PCR of the TCR CDR3 used the HTBI primer set. TCRdb ran MiXCR on the multiplex PCR reads and lists one entry per CDR3 protein. The profile covers a few hundred thousand distinct CDR3 sequences, with around 16% appearing a single time and approximately 3.5% taken by the ten largest. Inclusion characteristics of ophthalmopathy patients comprised a Clinical Activity Score of at least 3, a NOSPECS grade of at least 4, and duration under 3 months. The CDR3 contains 16 residues. Germline lookup yields CDR1 SGDLS and CDR2 YYNGEE. The V and J ends lost 4 bases and 5 bases, in that order; junction bases with no gene match: 11.

The TCR was taken from a woman in her 40s with Graves' ophthalmopathy. Sequencing was carried out using blood. This chain uses TRBV9 with TRBJ2-5, with 10 bases fitting TRBD2. The CDR3 loop is CASSTTSGVPRETQYF. In DNA, the CDR3 is TGTGCCAGCAGCACCACTAGCGGGGTACCGAGGGAGACCCAGTACTTC.